This T cell receptor beta chain appears in the sequencing data of a study of blood T cells in healthy people across ages. Study results and caveats: PBMCs left unsorted prevented a conclusive naive versus antigen-experienced comparison. Long-lived donors carried more naive CD4+ cells and greater diversity than aged donors.

A second PCR, run for roughly 7 to 12 cycles, used a sample-barcoded 5' primer plus a J-beta primer mix. MiXCR, run by TCRdb on the 5' RACE reads, gives a single entry per CDR3 protein. The table has approximately 770,000 distinct CDR3 sequences, 55% to 75% seen once. Comments on this clonotype: Its antigen is unknown.

Germline V gene lookup returns CDR1 ENHRY and CDR2 SYGVKD. The length of the CDR3 is 12 residues. The source material was blood. The chain links TRBV10-3 to TRBJ2-4; D gene unclear. The J call may be faulty, since TRBJ2-7 better matches the DNA end. This receptor was obtained from a man aged 30-40 years in good health. CDR3 sequence: CAISNLRYEQYF. CDR3 DNA: TGTGCCATCAGCAACCTACGCTACGAGCAGTACTTC.